This T cell receptor (beta chain) was recovered during a study of T-cell memory formation after mild COVID-19 (dated by TCRdb to the early 2020s). In the study overall: TCR sequence clusters from the two donors were largely donor specific. The cohort was made up of two young adult volunteers, one female and one male, who were previously healthy. In a couple of donors, T-cell clones that expanded and contracted after mild COVID-19 were tracked by sequencing TCRalpha and TCRbeta repertoires over time. Study-wide conclusions, independent of this receptor: Contracting CD4+ clones appeared mostly in the CM and EM memory subsets, whereas CD8+ clones were enriched in EMRA. The second-wave clones that peaked on day 37 were not confirmed to be SARS-CoV-2 specific. The study included only a couple of mild cases, and larger cohorts that include severe cases with pre-infection samples were judged to be necessary. The detection of some responding clones in pre-infection memory suggests that pre-existing cross-reactive memory T cells joined the SARS-CoV-2 response. Clones contracting from day 15 to 85 had balanced CD4/CD8 phenotypes, while a second wave expanding from day 15 to 37 was biased towards CD4+.

This clonotype occurred a few times. What this receptor recognizes is not known. Base qualities are not recorded, but no much larger clone differs from it by a single base. The sample was run on an Illumina NovaSeq 6000. TCRalpha and TCRbeta cDNA libraries were built by 5'RACE with constant-segment primers, adding sample barcodes and unique molecular identifiers. Trizol reagent was used to extract RNA from every sample. The libraries were amplified in two PCR steps, and the second step added a second sample barcode and Illumina TruSeq adapters. Sequencing of the libraries was done on an Illumina NovaSeq, producing 2 x 150 bp paired-end reads. The source study handled its data this way. The reads were demultiplexed and collapsed into UMI-guided consensus sequences using migec v1.2.7. Using mixcr v2.1.11, UMI consensuses were aligned to TRA and TRB V and J templates and then assembled into clonotypes. A clonotype was counted as expanded or contracted only if both edgeR and NoisET called the change significant, with noise models trained on biological replicates. For edgeR calls, the thresholds were a false discovery rate-adjusted p below 0.01 and a log2 fold-change of 1. As an exploratory analysis of dynamics, PCA with hierarchical clustering was applied to max-normalized trajectories of the 1000 most abundant clonotypes. Each responding clone was given a CD4 or CD8 phenotype based on the CD4+ and CD8+ repertoires, which had been sequenced separately. TCRdb reworked the public reads: Q25 trimming with fastp, MiXCR clone assembly, productive beta chains retained. A single entry per CDR3 protein holds the most common genes and DNA from its merged rows. The V and J calls, along with clone size, are taken from TCRdb and not from the paper's own processing. This sample lists 68,000 or so distinct CDR3 sequences; 16% were detected once. Of the sample, about a third falls within the top ten clones.

CDR3 length: 15 amino acids, cysteine to phenylalanine. Here the CDR3 DNA is all that survives: 45 bases in frame from base 1. CDR1 and CDR2, per the germline V gene (reference sequence), are MNHEY and SMNVEV. V sheds 3 bases and J sheds 0 bases, leaving 12 bases between their ends. Ficoll-Paque density gradient centrifugation was used to isolate PBMCs. Sequencing used PBMCs or a T cell subset sorted from them (not recorded which). Recombination linked TRBV27 to TRBJ2-7, with TRBD2 as a weak D call on 6 bases. The receptor comes from an adult woman who had mild COVID-19 (a few samples of this study predate the infection). The sample titles of this study are shuffled in the database, so cell type and time point are left out; the donor was told from shared clones. Here is the DNA: TGTGCCAGCAGTTTTGCCGGGAGCCCCTCCTACGAGCAGTACTTC. It is translated as CASSFAGSPSYEQYF.